A selection of T cell receptor beta chains follows, all from one sample in a study of blood T cell repertoires in COVID-19. Repertoires were generated with immunoSEQ multiplex PCR, while TCRdb's copy carries only in-frame clones and drops some. The table lists 350,000 to 450,000 clones, roughly nine tenths of them singletons. Material: PBMCs or T cells enriched from blood (not recorded which). The receptors derive from a man aged 30 to 45 who had recovered from COVID-19. The CDR3 runs from the conserved cysteine through the conserved F or W. Fields, in order: V gene, CDR3 length, J gene, clone size, D gene, CDR3 protein, CDR3 DNA. A D gene is named only where the DNA matches it firmly. Size is stated for part of the rows, as once, few or many counts, or as a class when the clone is expanded.

V gene: TRBV6-1; CDR3 length: 19; J gene: TRBJ2-1; clone size: -; D gene: TRBD2; CDR3 protein: CASSEGAGGPLSSYNEQFF; CDR3 DNA: TGTGCCAGCAGTGAAGGGGCGGGAGGGCCTCTGAGCTCCTACAATGAGCAGTTCTTC
V gene: TRBV7-6; CDR3 length: 16; J gene: TRBJ1-1; clone size: -; D gene: -; CDR3 protein: CASSLSSTGTNTEAFF; CDR3 DNA: TGTGCCAGCAGCTTAAGCAGCACAGGCACGAACACTGAAGCTTTCTTT
V gene: TRBV29-1; CDR3 length: 13; J gene: TRBJ1-1; clone size: few; D gene: -; CDR3 protein: CSVVWGLNTEAFF; CDR3 DNA: TGCAGCGTTGTCTGGGGCCTGAACACTGAAGCTTTCTTT
V gene: TRBV24-1; CDR3 length: 17; J gene: TRBJ2-2; clone size: -; D gene: TRBD2; CDR3 protein: CATSESGLAGDTGELFF; CDR3 DNA: TGTGCCACCAGTGAATCCGGACTAGCGGGGGACACCGGGGAGCTGTTTTTT
V gene: TRBV5-4; CDR3 length: 13; J gene: TRBJ1-1; clone size: -; D gene: TRBD1; CDR3 protein: CASSWDSTTEAFF; CDR3 DNA: TGTGCCAGCAGCTGGGACAGTACCACTGAAGCTTTCTTT
V gene: TRBV11-2; CDR3 length: 17; J gene: TRBJ2-3; clone size: -; D gene: -; CDR3 protein: CASSMRVQQGVTDTQYF; CDR3 DNA: TGTGCCAGCAGCATGCGCGTCCAACAGGGAGTCACAGATACGCAGTATTTT
V gene: TRBV3-1/TRBV3-2; CDR3 length: 16; J gene: TRBJ2-1; clone size: -; D gene: -; CDR3 protein: CASSQDPGPSGDEQFF; CDR3 DNA: TGTGCCAGCAGCCAAGATCCAGGGCCGTCAGGGGATGAGCAGTTCTTC
V gene: TRBV27; CDR3 length: 15; J gene: TRBJ2-2; clone size: -; D gene: TRBD1; CDR3 protein: CASNPATGPTGELFF; CDR3 DNA: TGTGCCAGCAACCCGGCGACAGGGCCGACCGGGGAGCTGTTTTTT
V gene: TRBV3-1/TRBV3-2; CDR3 length: 14; J gene: TRBJ1-1; clone size: -; D gene: -; CDR3 protein: CASSRIGFQGDAFF; CDR3 DNA: TGTGCCAGCAGCCGAATCGGGTTTCAAGGCGACGCTTTCTTT
V gene: TRBV7-9; CDR3 length: 16; J gene: TRBJ2-7; clone size: once; D gene: TRBD2; CDR3 protein: CASSLAETSTSYEQYF; CDR3 DNA: TGTGCCAGCAGCTTAGCCGAGACTAGCACCTCCTACGAGCAGTACTTC
V gene: TRBV5-4; CDR3 length: 18; J gene: TRBJ2-1; clone size: -; D gene: TRBD2; CDR3 protein: CASSPGMLAGAVGNEQFF; CDR3 DNA: TGTGCCAGCAGCCCCGGGATGCTAGCGGGGGCGGTTGGGAATGAGCAGTTCTTC
V gene: TRBV29-1; CDR3 length: 14; J gene: TRBJ2-3; clone size: -; D gene: TRBD2; CDR3 protein: CSAHLAGGSNTQYF; CDR3 DNA: TGCAGCGCACATCTAGCGGGAGGGTCGAATACGCAGTATTTT
V gene: TRBV11-2; CDR3 length: 15; J gene: TRBJ2-1; clone size: once; D gene: -; CDR3 protein: CASSPLTRTVDEQFF; CDR3 DNA: TGTGCCAGCAGCCCCTTGACTAGGACGGTCGATGAGCAGTTCTTC
V gene: TRBV19; CDR3 length: 15; J gene: TRBJ1-5; clone size: -; D gene: TRBD1; CDR3 protein: CATHPGQGESQPQHF; CDR3 DNA: TGTGCCACTCATCCGGGACAGGGTGAGAGTCAGCCCCAGCATTTT
V gene: TRBV27; CDR3 length: 15; J gene: TRBJ2-1; clone size: -; D gene: -; CDR3 protein: CAAGGGEGAYNEQFF; CDR3 DNA: TGTGCCGCCGGGGGAGGAGAAGGGGCCTACAATGAGCAGTTCTTC
V gene: TRBV7-6; CDR3 length: 16; J gene: TRBJ2-5; clone size: -; D gene: TRBD1; CDR3 protein: CASSQGQAALKETQYF; CDR3 DNA: TGTGCCAGCAGCCAAGGACAGGCCGCTCTAAAAGAGACCCAGTACTTC
V gene: TRBV12-5; CDR3 length: 15; J gene: TRBJ1-6; clone size: -; D gene: -; CDR3 protein: CASGGDQGSNSPLHF; CDR3 DNA: TGTGCTAGTGGTGGTGATCAGGGGTCCAATTCACCCCTCCACTTT
V gene: TRBV20-1; CDR3 length: 13; J gene: TRBJ2-7; clone size: -; D gene: -; CDR3 protein: CSASQSGVHEQYF; CDR3 DNA: TGCAGTGCTAGTCAGTCGGGAGTGCACGAGCAGTACTTC
V gene: TRBV18; CDR3 length: 14; J gene: TRBJ1-2; clone size: -; D gene: -; CDR3 protein: CASSPPGFEDRYTF; CDR3 DNA: TGTGCCAGCTCACCCCCCGGTTTCGAGGATCGCTACACCTTC
V gene: TRBV28; CDR3 length: 17; J gene: TRBJ1-4; clone size: -; D gene: TRBD1; CDR3 protein: CASNTQGGAATNEKLFF; CDR3 DNA: TGTGCCAGCAATACACAGGGGGGAGCTGCAACTAATGAAAAACTGTTTTTT
V gene: TRBV11-2; CDR3 length: 14; J gene: TRBJ1-1; clone size: once; D gene: -; CDR3 protein: CASSFDGRNTEAFF; CDR3 DNA: TGTGCCAGCAGCTTTGATGGCCGAAACACTGAAGCTTTCTTT
V gene: TRBV13; CDR3 length: 16; J gene: TRBJ2-2; clone size: -; D gene: -; CDR3 protein: CASSFGLGGNTGELFF; CDR3 DNA: TGTGCCAGCAGCTTCGGACTGGGGGGGAACACCGGGGAGCTGTTTTTT
V gene: TRBV9; CDR3 length: 15; J gene: TRBJ2-7; clone size: -; D gene: TRBD2; CDR3 protein: CASSVVAGGPFEQYF; CDR3 DNA: TGTGCCAGCAGCGTAGTAGCGGGAGGGCCGTTCGAGCAGTACTTC
V gene: TRBV7-6; CDR3 length: 16; J gene: TRBJ2-7; clone size: -; D gene: -; CDR3 protein: CASSLGASLTVGEQYF; CDR3 DNA: TGTGCCAGCAGCTTAGGGGCTAGCCTAACCGTGGGTGAGCAGTACTTC
V gene: TRBV6-4; CDR3 length: 15; J gene: TRBJ2-1; clone size: few; D gene: TRBD2; CDR3 protein: CASSSLAGSYNEQFF; CDR3 DNA: TGTGCCAGCAGCAGCCTAGCGGGGTCCTACAATGAGCAGTTCTTC
V gene: TRBV19; CDR3 length: 13; J gene: TRBJ2-2; clone size: -; D gene: -; CDR3 protein: CASSITITGELFF; CDR3 DNA: TGTGCCAGTAGTATAACAATTACCGGGGAGCTGTTTTTT
V gene: TRBV28; CDR3 length: 17; J gene: TRBJ2-1; clone size: -; D gene: TRBD2; CDR3 protein: CASSFARTSGLNNEQFF; CDR3 DNA: TGTGCCAGCAGTTTCGCCCGGACTAGCGGGTTAAACAATGAGCAGTTCTTC
V gene: TRBV2; CDR3 length: 14; J gene: TRBJ2-3; clone size: -; D gene: TRBD2; CDR3 protein: CATQRETGTDTQYF; CDR3 DNA: TGTGCCACCCAGCGGGAGACAGGCACAGATACGCAGTATTTT
V gene: TRBV7-9; CDR3 length: 15; J gene: TRBJ1-3; clone size: -; D gene: -; CDR3 protein: CASSAQVNSGNTIYF; CDR3 DNA: TGTGCCAGCAGCGCCCAGGTTAACTCTGGAAACACCATATATTTT
V gene: TRBV6-4; CDR3 length: 17; J gene: TRBJ1-1; clone size: few; D gene: TRBD1; CDR3 protein: CASPRVNRGPWDTEAFF; CDR3 DNA: TGTGCCAGCCCACGGGTCAACAGGGGGCCTTGGGACACTGAAGCTTTCTTT
V gene: TRBV24-1; CDR3 length: 16; J gene: TRBJ2-7; clone size: once; D gene: -; CDR3 protein: CATSDHPRALPYEQYF; CDR3 DNA: TGTGCCACCAGTGATCACCCGAGGGCCCTTCCCTACGAGCAGTACTTC
V gene: TRBV28; CDR3 length: 15; J gene: TRBJ1-4; clone size: -; D gene: -; CDR3 protein: CASSSQGGDNEKLFF; CDR3 DNA: TGTGCCAGCAGTTCCCAGGGAGGGGATAATGAAAAACTGTTTTTT
V gene: TRBV19; CDR3 length: 14; J gene: TRBJ2-1; clone size: -; D gene: TRBD1; CDR3 protein: CATTRDSAFNEQFF; CDR3 DNA: TGTGCCACTACCCGGGACAGTGCCTTCAATGAGCAGTTCTTC
V gene: TRBV3-1/TRBV3-2; CDR3 length: 14; J gene: TRBJ1-1; clone size: -; D gene: TRBD1; CDR3 protein: CASSQAGTGREAFF; CDR3 DNA: TGTGCCAGCAGCCAAGCAGGGACAGGGAGAGAAGCTTTCTTT
V gene: TRBV28; CDR3 length: 14; J gene: TRBJ2-1; clone size: once; D gene: TRBD2; CDR3 protein: CASRSGEGGIEQFF; CDR3 DNA: TGTGCCAGCAGAAGTGGGGAGGGTGGGATTGAGCAGTTCTTC
V gene: TRBV21-1; CDR3 length: 17; J gene: TRBJ1-2; clone size: -; D gene: -; CDR3 protein: CASSKWGTGGSGYGYTF; CDR3 DNA: TGTGCCAGCAGCAAATGGGGGACAGGGGGCTCCGGCTATGGCTACACCTTC
V gene: TRBV29-1; CDR3 length: 16; J gene: TRBJ2-7; clone size: -; D gene: TRBD1; CDR3 protein: CSAARGTGSIRYEQYF; CDR3 DNA: TGCAGCGCAGCCCGGGGGACAGGGAGTATTCGGTACGAGCAGTACTTC
V gene: TRBV4-1; CDR3 length: 16; J gene: TRBJ2-7; clone size: -; D gene: -; CDR3 protein: CASSHPAGRGGYEQYF; CDR3 DNA: TGCGCCAGCAGCCACCCAGCGGGAAGGGGGGGCTACGAGCAGTACTTC
V gene: TRBV12-3/TRBV12-4; CDR3 length: 13; J gene: TRBJ2-3; clone size: -; D gene: -; CDR3 protein: CASNKTPWDTQYF; CDR3 DNA: TGTGCCAGCAATAAAACACCTTGGGATACGCAGTATTTT
V gene: TRBV2; CDR3 length: 15; J gene: TRBJ1-5; clone size: once; D gene: -; CDR3 protein: CASSESTGRNQPQHF; CDR3 DNA: TGTGCCAGCAGTGAATCTACAGGGAGAAATCAGCCCCAGCATTTT
V gene: TRBV5-1; CDR3 length: 13; J gene: TRBJ1-1; clone size: -; D gene: -; CDR3 protein: CASSGDGSTEAFF; CDR3 DNA: TGCGCCAGCAGCGGGGACGGGAGCACTGAAGCTTTCTTT
V gene: TRBV2; CDR3 length: 12; J gene: TRBJ2-1; clone size: -; D gene: TRBD1; CDR3 protein: CASDRGGNEQFF; CDR3 DNA: TGTGCCAGCGACAGGGGAGGCAATGAGCAGTTCTTC
V gene: TRBV7-8; CDR3 length: 18; J gene: TRBJ2-7; clone size: -; D gene: TRBD2; CDR3 protein: CASSLVYFQGGRLHEQYF; CDR3 DNA: TGTGCCAGCAGCTTAGTTTACTTTCAAGGCGGGAGATTGCACGAGCAGTACTTC
V gene: TRBV11-3; CDR3 length: 16; J gene: TRBJ2-2; clone size: -; D gene: -; CDR3 protein: CASSFAGGTSTGELFF; CDR3 DNA: TGTGCCAGCAGCTTTGCAGGCGGCACTAGCACCGGGGAGCTGTTTTTT
V gene: TRBV5-4; CDR3 length: 15; J gene: TRBJ2-2; clone size: -; D gene: TRBD2; CDR3 protein: CASSFGSGSAGELFF; CDR3 DNA: TGTGCCAGCAGCTTCGGTAGCGGGAGCGCCGGGGAGCTGTTTTTT
V gene: TRBV27; CDR3 length: 13; J gene: TRBJ2-4; clone size: -; D gene: TRBD2; CDR3 protein: CASRGSGKNIQYF; CDR3 DNA: TGTGCCAGCAGAGGTAGCGGGAAAAACATTCAGTACTTC
V gene: TRBV6-5; CDR3 length: 13; J gene: TRBJ1-2; clone size: -; D gene: -; CDR3 protein: CASSPDTTYGYTF; CDR3 DNA: TGTGCCAGCAGCCCGGACACGACATATGGCTACACCTTC